This passage covers 6 T cell receptor beta chains from one sample sequenced in a study of beta chain features in type 1 diabetes. Regarding the study as a whole: Patients with Type 1 diabetes showed moderately but significantly shorter TCRB CDR3s in all four CD4+ subsets.

Their cognate antigens are unknown. Expressed TCRB transcripts were sequenced because the entire RNA isolate underwent reverse transcription. Using immunoSEQ multiplex PCR, the repertoire was profiled, and TCRdb retains in-frame clones only, with some absent. The data contain about 700,000 clones, roughly an eighth of them singletons. The sample was naive CD4+ T cells from blood. All receptors come from a man younger than 35 with type 1 diabetes.

V usage is TRBV19 and J usage is TRBJ1-2; D unresolved. The V end lost 1 base, the J end lost 4 bases, and 16 bases lay between the germline ends. The CDR3 is 16 amino acids. Germline V gives CDR1 LNHDA, CDR2 SQIVND (reference sequence). CDR3 amino acids: CASSIGGKASGYGYTF. DNA of the CDR3: TGTGCCAGTAGTATAGGCGGGAAAGCAAGCGGCTATGGCTACACCTTC.

J is TRBJ1-2 and V is TRBV29-1, with TRBD1 matching 9 bases. The V gene end was trimmed by 4 bases and the J gene end by 10 bases; junction bases not matched to a gene: 4. Germline lookup yields CDR1 SQVTM and CDR2 ANQGSEA. The CDR3 sequence is 11 residues long. DNA of the CDR3: TGCAGCGTTGCGGGACAGGGTGACTACACCTTC. This encodes CSVAGQGDYTF.

This sequence joins TRBV6-6 and TRBJ2-3; tentatively, D is TRBD2 (5 bases). The CDR3 consists of 13 residues. V lost 11 bases and J 3 bases, leaving 15 bases between the germline ends. Germline values: CDR1 MNHNY, CDR2 SVGAGI (reference sequence). Written as DNA, the CDR3 is TGTGCCGCCCGGGGAGTCTTGACAGATACGCAGTATTTT. Residues: CAARGVLTDTQYF.

Only a few counts were recorded for this clone. The chain joins TRBV15 to TRBJ1-2, with no clear D. In germline, CDR1 is LNHNV, CDR2 YYDKDF (reference sequence). The length of the CDR3 is 13 residues. V was clipped by 0 bases and J by 8 bases, with 10 bases between them. CDR3 nucleotide sequence: TGTGCCACCAGCAGAGATCTCCAAACGGGCTACACCTTC. It translates to CATSRDLQTGYTF.

The chain carries TRBV19 and TRBJ1-2, with 7 bases matching TRBD1. Germline V CDR1 and CDR2: LNHDA, SQIVND (reference sequence). CDR3 length: 15 amino acids. V was clipped by 4 bases and J by 2 bases; unmatched bases: 7. CDR3 DNA sequence: TGTGCCAGTAGTACGCGGGACAGCAAAAACTATGGCTACACCTTC. As protein: CASSTRDSKNYGYTF.

This chain uses TRBV21-1 with TRBJ2-3; the table assigns TRBD1, which was not confirmed against the DNA. TRBV21-1 is marked as a pseudogene. This CDR3 is 17 amino acids long. Here the CDR3 DNA reads TGTGCCAGCAGCCCCCCTGGGGCGCAGTCTAGCACAGATACGCAGTATTTT. As protein: CASSPPGAQSSTDTQYF.